Following are 29 T cell receptor beta chains from one sample sequenced in a study of T cells in Graves' hyperthyroidism and ophthalmopathy. The CDR3 regions of TCR beta were amplified from RNA transcripts. Primed by the HTBI set, a first-round RT-PCR was run on the TCR CDR3. TCRdb reprocessed the multiplex PCR reads with MiXCR, giving one entry per CDR3 protein. Of 250,000 to 300,000 distinct CDR3 sequences listed, about 19% are singletons. Source material: blood. The source is a man aged 50-59 years with Graves' ophthalmopathy.

The V and J genes are TRBV9 and TRBJ1-2; D perhaps matches TRBD1 (5 bases). Germline CDR1 reads SGDLS; CDR2 reads YYNGEE. V was cut by 3 bases and J by 0 bases, with 15 bases left in between. The CDR3 covers 16 residues. The CDR3 spells CASSASVKTANYGYTF. The CDR3 DNA reads TGTGCCAGCAGCGCCTCTGTTAAGACAGCTAACTATGGCTACACCTTC.

This clonotype has just a few counts. The chain couples TRBV7-9 to TRBJ2-2; 7 positions match TRBD1. Germline V CDR1 and CDR2: SEHNR, FQNEAQ (reference sequence). V shed 4 bases, J shed 6 bases, and the junction held 2 bases outside the gene matches. The CDR3 runs 13 residues. The CDR3 sequence: CASSYTGAGELFF. The CDR3 region has the DNA TGTGCCAGCAGCTATACAGGGGCCGGGGAGCTGTTTTTT.

This chain uses TRBV12-5 with TRBJ2-3; 8 nucleotides agree with TRBD2. This CDR3 region has 17 residues. The V gene end was trimmed by 6 bases and the J gene end by 1 base; junction bases not matched to a gene: 12. Germline V gene sequence: CDR1 LGHNT, CDR2 FRNRAP. The CDR3 region is CASGLNTSGGGTDTQYF. The CDR3 DNA follows: TGTGCTAGTGGCCTTAACACTAGCGGAGGCGGCACAGATACGCAGTATTTT. The full variable domain, in which reference TRBV12-5 and TRBJ2-3 provide the parts outside the CDR3, is DARVTQTPRHKVTEMGQEVTMRCQPILGHNTVFWYRQTMMQGLELLAYFRNRAPLDDSGMPKDRFSAEMPDATLATLKIQPSEPRDSAVYFCASGLNTSGGGTDTQYFGPGTRLTVL.

In its sample, this clonotype was seen many times. The rearrangement joins TRBV29-1 to TRBJ1-1; TRBD1 is a possible D gene (5 bases). Deletions cut 3 bases from V and 8 bases from J, with 13 bases between. Germline V gene data show CDR1 as SQVTM and CDR2 as ANQGSEA. This CDR3 is 12 amino acids long. The CDR3 protein is CSVDTPGLEAFF. CDR3 nucleotides: TGCAGCGTTGATACCCCGGGACTGGAAGCTTTCTTT. Combining the CDR3 with reference TRBV29-1 and TRBJ1-1 gives the whole variable domain SAVISQKPSRDICQRGTSLTIQCQVDSQVTMMFWYRQQPGQSLTLIATANQGSEATYESGFVIDKFPISRPNLTFSTLTVSNMSPEDSSIYLCSVDTPGLEAFFGQGTRLTVV.

This clonotype was seen repeatedly, ten times or more. J is TRBJ2-7 and V is TRBV2, with TRBD1 as a possible D gene (5 bases). V lost 7 bases and J lost 0, with 13 bases in between. CDR1 and CDR2 (germline): SNHLY, FYNNEI. This CDR3 is built from 14 residues. CDR3 bases: TGTGCCAGCATGAGAGAGACAGCCTCCTACGAGCAGTACTTC. As protein: CASMRETASYEQYF.

This clonotype was seen a handful of times. The V call is TRBV4-1, the J call TRBJ1-2, with TRBD1 as a possible D gene (5 bases). CDR1 is MGHRA, CDR2 YSYEKL, per germline. The CDR3 covers 15 residues. Between the trimmed V and J ends, which lost 1 base and 6 bases, there was a span of 15 bases. The chain's CDR3 is CASSQGGGEDNGYTF. DNA for the CDR3: TGCGCCAGCAGCCAAGGCGGGGGGGAGGATAATGGCTACACCTTC.

The genes are TRBV11-2 and TRBJ2-6, with D possibly being TRBD1 or TRBD2 (5 bases each). The CDR3 spans 16 residues. Per germline, CDR1 SGHAT and CDR2 FQNNGV. The V and J ends lost 6 bases and 0 bases respectively, with 12 bases between them. CDR3 DNA sequence: TGTGCCAGCAGTTCCTCAGGGAGCTCTGGGGCCAACGTCCTGACTTTC. Protein product: CASSSSGSSGANVLTF.

Details on this clonotype: With a much larger clone just one base away, this may be a read error. This chain links TRBV2 with TRBJ1-2, with D possibly TRBD1 on 6 matching bases. The CDR3 covers 20 residues. The germline V gene encodes CDR1 SNHLY and CDR2 FYNNEI. For the CDR3, the DNA is TGTACCAGCAGCGACTGGGAAGTCGAGACAGGTGCGGGGCTTAACTATGGCTACACCTTC. This encodes CTSSDWEVETGAGLNYGYTF.

The sample holds many counts of this clonotype. DNA of the CDR3: TGTGCCAGCAGCTCGACAGGGGCGGGCGCCGGGGAGCTGTTTTTT. It yields the protein CASSSTGAGAGELFF. The rearrangement uses TRBV28 and TRBJ2-2; the match to TRBD1 covers 8 bases. The CDR3 totals 15 residues. In germline, CDR1 is MDHEN, CDR2 SYDVKM. Trimming cost V 6 bases and J 6 bases; bases outside gene matches: 9.

The chain employs TRBV11-2 and TRBJ2-3; D is ambiguous. CDR3 length equals 15 residues. Germline lookup yields CDR1 SGHAT and CDR2 FQNNGV. V gave up 1 base and J gave up 0 bases, with 8 bases separating them. CDR3 region: CASSLVPSSTDTQYF. CDR3 nucleotides: TGTGCCAGCAGCTTAGTTCCATCTAGCACAGATACGCAGTATTTT.

The CDR3 bases are TGTGCCAGCAGGCCGATACAGGGGGCAGGCAATGAGCAGTTCTTC. Translated, it gives CASRPIQGAGNEQFF. The chain combines TRBV12-3 or TRBV12-4 with TRBJ2-1; 9 bases fit TRBD1. The trim removed 6 bases at V and 6 bases at J, leaving 9 bases unmatched. The CDR3 covers 15 residues.

CDR3 sequence reads: CASSPWTSGRAGKQFF. For the CDR3, the DNA is TGCGCCAGCAGCCCGTGGACTAGCGGGAGGGCCGGTAAGCAGTTCTTC. The gene calls are TRBV5-1 and TRBJ2-1, with 15 bases fitting TRBD2. The V gene end was trimmed by 4 bases and the J gene end by 11 bases; junction bases not matched to a gene: 10. CDR3 size: 16 residues. Germline CDR1 is SGHRS and CDR2 is YFSETQ.

This clonotype was detected only a few times. The genes are TRBV5-1 and TRBJ2-2, with D unresolved. The CDR3 is made up of 13 amino acids. With 0 bases removed from V and 6 bases from J, the gap between germline ends came to 6 bases. Germline CDR1 is SGHRS and CDR2 is YFSETQ. The CDR3 bases are TGCGCCAGCAGCTTGGATGCGCCCGGGGAGCTGTTTTTT. This sequence encodes CASSLDAPGELFF.

This clonotype was recorded many times. V and J are TRBV7-3 and TRBJ2-1; D perhaps matches TRBD2 (6 bases). This CDR3 has 15 amino acids. Per germline, CDR1 SGHTA and CDR2 FQGTGA. The V end was cut by 5 bases, the J end by 0 bases, with 11 bases between. This CDR3 reads CASSLAPSSYNEQFF. DNA for the CDR3: TGTGCCAGCAGCCTAGCGCCCAGCTCCTACAATGAGCAGTTCTTC. The full variable domain, rest sourced from reference TRBV7-3 and TRBJ2-1, is GAGVSQTPSNKVTEKGKYVELRCDPISGHTALYWYRQSLGQGPEFLIYFQGTGAADDSGLPNDRFFAVRPEGSVSTLKIQRTERGDSAVYLCASSLAPSSYNEQFFGPGTRLTVL.

This clonotype was detected ten times or more. The rearrangement joins TRBV30 to TRBJ2-5; 8 bases align to TRBD1. CDR1 and CDR2 from the germline V gene are GTSNPN and SVGIG (reference sequence). Trimming at V came to 5 bases and at J to 10 bases, leaving 9 bases not matched to a gene. This CDR3 is built from 12 residues. The CDR3 bases are TGTGCCTGGGGGACAGGCCCGGGGGTCCAGTACTTC. Amino acid sequence: CAWGTGPGVQYF.

The table lists this clonotype with many counts. One end of the junction varies from germline; a read error may be responsible. J is TRBJ2-1 and V is TRBV11-2, with TRBD2 matching 11 bases. This CDR3 is 14 amino acids long. Germline values: CDR1 SGHAT, CDR2 FQNNGV. CDR3 sequence (DNA): TGTGCCAGCAGCCTCGGGGGGGCTAGCGGGAGGATCCTCTTC. It encodes CASSLGGASGRILF.

This clonotype was detected ten times or more. The chain has TRBV7-9 and TRBJ2-1; 9 nucleotides line up with TRBD1. Germline-derived CDR1 and CDR2 are SEHNR and FQNEAQ (reference sequence). The J segment lost 2 bases and the V segment lost 5 bases, leaving 10 bases of the junction unmatched. This CDR3 spans 17 amino acids. The CDR3 DNA sequence: TGTGCCAGCAGCCCGAACCCCCGGGACAGGGCCTACAATGAGCAGTTCTTC. Translating it yields CASSPNPRDRAYNEQFF.

The chain links TRBV6-1 to TRBJ2-5; 14 bases fit TRBD2. Trimming cost V 6 bases and J 2 bases; bases outside gene matches: 11. Per germline, CDR1 MNHNS and CDR2 SASEGT. CDR3 size: 18 residues. The CDR3 here is CASRAPGTSGRRQETQYF. In DNA, the CDR3 is TGTGCCAGCAGGGCTCCCGGGACTAGCGGGAGAAGGCAAGAGACCCAGTACTTC.

Details on this clonotype: A much larger clone is a single base away; this may be a read error. This chain connects TRBV6-2 or TRBV6-3 to TRBJ2-3, with TRBD1 identical over 8 bases. V lost 6 bases and J lost 4; bases outside the gene matches: 3. This CDR3 contains 13 residues. CDR1 is MNHEY and CDR2 is SVGEGT in the germline V gene. The CDR3 DNA sequence: TGTGCCAGCAGCCGACAGGGGCCAGATACGCAGTATTTT. Amino acid sequence: CASSRQGPDTQYF.

This chain connects TRBV9 to TRBJ1-1, with 8 bases matching TRBD1. Looked up from germline, CDR1 is SGDLS and CDR2 is YYNGEE. This CDR3 region has 14 residues. V lost 5 bases and J lost 8; bases outside the gene matches: 11. This chain's CDR3 is CASSRQGPGEEAFF. The CDR3 coding sequence is TGTGCCAGCAGTCGACAGGGGCCGGGGGAGGAAGCTTTCTTT. Together with reference TRBV9 and TRBJ1-1, the CDR3 gives the full variable domain: DSGVTQTPKHLITATGQRVTLRCSPRSGDLSVYWYQQSLDQGLQFLIQYYNGEERAKGNILERFSAQQFPDLHSELNLSSLELGDSALYFCASSRQGPGEEAFFGQGTRLTVV.

The chain carries TRBV7-9 and TRBJ2-7, with D possibly TRBD2 on 6 matching bases. Germline CDR1 and CDR2: SEHNR and FQNEAQ (reference sequence). The CDR3 totals 13 residues. V shed 5 bases and J shed 5 bases, with 13 bases lying between them. CDR3 coding DNA: TGTGCCAGCAGCCCAACGGGAGTCGACGAGCAGTACTTC. Translation: CASSPTGVDEQYF. The variable domain in full, with the rest retrieved from reference TRBV7-9 and TRBJ2-7, is DTGVSQNPRHKITKRGQNVTFRCDPISEHNRLYWYRQTLGQGPEFLTYFQNEAQLEKSRLLSDRFSAERPKGSFSTLEIQRTEQGDSAMYLCASSPTGVDEQYFGPGTRLTVT.

This clonotype has only a few counts. The CDR3 region has the DNA TGTGCCAGCAGCCAGGGACGGAACACAGATACGCAGTATTTT. Its protein is CASSQGRNTDTQYF. V and J are TRBV5-4 and TRBJ2-3, with D possibly being TRBD1 or TRBD2 (5 bases each). Germline lookup yields CDR1 SGHNT and CDR2 YYREEE (reference sequence). The CDR3 contains 14 residues. V shed 4 bases and J shed 2 bases, with 11 bases lying between them.

This clonotype appeared many times. The genes are TRBV3-1 and TRBJ1-1, with D maybe TRBD1 (5 bases). The V end was cut by 1 base, the J end by 5 bases, with 11 bases between. This CDR3 is 14 amino acids long. The germline CDR1 and CDR2 sequences are LGHDT and YNNKEL (reference sequence). The CDR3, as DNA: TGTGCCAGCAGCCAAGGGACTGGGGGGACTGAAGCTTTCTTT. The encoded protein is CASSQGTGGTEAFF.

The chain has TRBV12-3 or TRBV12-4 and TRBJ2-1, with 10 positions matching TRBD2. This CDR3 has 16 residues. The V and J ends lost 1 base and 3 bases, in that order; junction bases with no gene match: 3. The DNA for the CDR3 is TGTGCCAGCAGTTTAGTGGGACTAGCGAGCTACAATGAGCAGTTCTTC. Its protein is CASSLVGLASYNEQFF.

This clonotype has a count of ten or more. The chain employs TRBV7-8 and TRBJ2-3, with 7 bases fitting TRBD2. Trimming at V came to 3 bases and at J to 5 bases, leaving 14 bases not matched to a gene. Germline lookup yields CDR1 SGHVS and CDR2 FQNEAQ. The length of the CDR3 is 17 residues. Here the CDR3 reads CASSFSSSGPPLDTQYF. The CDR3 DNA reads as TGTGCCAGCAGCTTTAGCTCTAGCGGACCACCCCTAGATACGCAGTATTTT.

This clonotype was recorded many times. The chain joins TRBV11-3 to TRBJ2-7; 8 bases map to TRBD2. Per the germline V gene, CDR1 is SGHNT and CDR2 is YENEEA. V shed 5 bases, J shed 0 bases, and the junction held 3 bases outside the gene matches. This CDR3 region has 14 residues. The CDR3 spells CASSLAGNSYEQYF. The CDR3 DNA reads TGTGCCAGCAGCCTAGCGGGTAACTCCTACGAGCAGTACTTC.

The chain employs TRBV7-2 and TRBJ2-5, with D perhaps TRBD1 or TRBD2 (5 bases each). In germline, CDR1 is SGHTA, CDR2 FQGNSA. The CDR3 is 14 amino acids. V dropped 7 bases and J dropped 5 bases, with 17 bases sitting between them. CDR3 in DNA: TGTGCCAGCAAAATGGACCCACGGGGCGAGACCCAGTACTTC. This encodes CASKMDPRGETQYF.

This clonotype was recorded at least ten times. The chain joins TRBV5-1 to TRBJ2-5, with TRBD1 as a possible D gene (5 bases). Germline loops: CDR1 SGHRS, CDR2 YFSETQ. The CDR3 spans 13 residues. V lost 6 bases and J lost 5, with 14 bases in between. CDR3 in amino acids: CASNPGNRETQYF. CDR3 bases: TGCGCCAGCAATCCAGGGAATCGGGAGACCCAGTACTTC.

The rearrangement joins TRBV29-1 to TRBJ2-1; D uncertain. Germline assignment: CDR1 SQVTM and CDR2 ANQGSEA. CDR3 length: 13 amino acids. Trimming pared 4 bases from V and 8 bases from J, leaving 15 bases between. The CDR3 loop is CSVVRGSWDEQFF. The CDR3 coding sequence is TGCAGCGTTGTACGCGGTTCGTGGGATGAGCAGTTCTTC.